The rows below give T cell receptor beta chains drawn from one sample of a study of metastatic and nonmetastatic thyroid tumors. TCRdb ran MiXCR on the PCR reads. In the table there are 30,000 to 40,000 clones, about 15% of which are singletons. The sequenced sample was blood. The receptors were gathered from a male donor with papillary thyroid cancer or a benign thyroid nodule (not recorded which). Some clones in this sample may be carry-over from other donors' samples. Both conserved end residues are part of each CDR3. The D gene is left open where the match is weak. Clone sizes are given selectively: once, few, many, or a class where the clone is expanded.

.	TRBV7-8	TRBJ2-1	many	TGTGCCAGCAGCTTAGTTAAGGGGATCTCCTACAATGAGCAGTTCTTC	CASSLVKGISYNEQFF
.	TRBV19	TRBJ1-3	many	TGTGCCAGTAGCCCATACCAGGGAGTGGGTGGAAACACCATATATTTT	CASSPYQGVGGNTIYF
TRBD2	TRBV7-1	TRBJ2-1	.	TGTGCCAGCAGCCCCCGATCCCAAGTAGCGGGAGGAAGGGGACACGGATACAATGAGCAGTTCTTC	CASSPRSQVAGGRGHGYNEQFF
TRBD2	TRBV20-1	TRBJ2-2	.	TGCAGTGCTAGAGATCTTATGGCGGGAGACACCGGGGAGCTGTTTTTT	CSARDLMAGDTGELFF
.	TRBV2	TRBJ1-2	many	TGTGCCAGCAGTGAAAGGGTGGGTTCATATGGCTACACCTTC	CASSERVGSYGYTF
TRBD2	TRBV9	TRBJ2-7	many	TGTGCCAGCAGCGTAGGGAGGGCTAGCGGGACCTACGAGCAGTACTTC	CASSVGRASGTYEQYF
TRBD1	TRBV7-3	TRBJ1-6	.	TGTGCCAGCAGCTTCGGACAGGCAAATTCACCCCTCCACTTT	CASSFGQANSPLHF
TRBD2	TRBV2	TRBJ2-1	many	TGTGCCAGCAGCCCAACTAGCGGGACTACCTACAATGAGCAGTTCTTC	CASSPTSGTTYNEQFF
.	TRBV13	TRBJ1-1	.	TGTGCCAGCAGCGTCAGGGTGAACACTGAAGCTTTCTTT	CASSVRVNTEAFF
.	TRBV20-1	TRBJ2-7	.	TGCAGTGCGTCAACAGGAGCTTACGAGCAGTACTTC	CSASTGAYEQYF
.	TRBV7-2	TRBJ1-5	many	TGTGCCAGCAGCTTGCGGGACGGACGAATGTATAGCAATCAGCCCCAGCATTTT	CASSLRDGRMYSNQPQHF
.	TRBV7-3	TRBJ2-3	.	TGTGCCAGCAGCCCCGTGATTACAGATACGCAGTATTTT	CASSPVITDTQYF
TRBD1	TRBV20-1	TRBJ2-5	many	TGCAGTGCTACCGGACAGGGGGCTTCAGAGACCCAGTACTTC	CSATGQGASETQYF
TRBD1	TRBV18	TRBJ1-2	many	TGTGCCAGCTCGGGGGACAGGAGGAATTTTGGCTACACCTTC	CASSGDRRNFGYTF
TRBD1	TRBV5-1	TRBJ1-4	many	TGCGCCAGCAGCTTGGGACCCGGGACAGGAGCTAATGAAAAACTGTTTTTT	CASSLGPGTGANEKLFF
.	TRBV19	TRBJ1-2	.	TGTGCCAGTACCACTAACCAGGGTGCTAACTATGGCTACACCTTC	CASTTNQGANYGYTF
.	TRBV19	TRBJ2-2	once	TGTGCCAGTAGTGATTTTGTGCGTCTAAACACCGTGGAGCTGTTTTTT	CASSDFVRLNTVELFF
.	TRBV10-3	TRBJ2-1	many	TGTGCCATCAGTGAGTCAATGACTAATCGGCGGCAGTTCTTC	CAISESMTNRRQFF
TRBD2	TRBV19	TRBJ2-2	once	TGTGCCAGTAGGCCTAGCGGGACTAACACCGGGGAGCTGTTTTTT	CASRPSGTNTGELFF
.	TRBV7-8	TRBJ1-6	many	TGTGCCAGCAGCTTATTGGGCCCGTCCTTTAATTCACCCCTCCACTTT	CASSLLGPSFNSPLHF
.	TRBV4-1	TRBJ2-5	many	TGCGCCAGCAGCCAAGAATCGGGGGAGACCCAGTACTTC	CASSQESGETQYF
.	TRBV5-1	TRBJ2-7	many	TGCGCCAGCAGCTTGTTGGACGCCACCTACGAGCAGTACTTC	CASSLLDATYEQYF
TRBD2	TRBV5-1	TRBJ2-3	many	TGCGCCAGCAGCCTGACTAGCGTCACAGATACGCAGTATTTT	CASSLTSVTDTQYF
.	TRBV6-1	TRBJ1-6	.	TGTGCCATCAGTGGACGAATCAATTCACCCCTCCACTTT	CAISGRINSPLHF
.	TRBV30	TRBJ2-3	many	TGTGCCTGGGTCGATACCTGGGACAACACAGATACGCAGTATTTT	CAWVDTWDNTDTQYF
TRBD2	TRBV9	TRBJ2-2	many	TGTGCCAGCAGCGTCGCTAGCGGGAGCGTGAACACCGGGGAGCTGTTTTTT	CASSVASGSVNTGELFF
TRBD2	TRBV12-3/TRBV12-4	TRBJ2-1	medium-sized	TGTGCCAGCAGGGAATCTCGCGGGAGGCCCTACAATGAGCAGTTCTTC	CASRESRGRPYNEQFF
.	TRBV12-3/TRBV12-4	TRBJ1-2	.	TGTGCCAGCAGTTTTCGGGTGTTCTGGGGCTACACCTTC	CASSFRVFWGYTF
TRBD2	TRBV6-1	TRBJ2-3	many	TGTGCCAGCAGTTTGGGGGGGGAGGGCACAGATACGCAGTATTTT	CASSLGGEGTDTQYF
TRBD1	TRBV6-1	TRBJ1-2	medium-sized	TGTGCCAGCAGTGAGAGGACAGGGAGTGGCTACACCTTC	CASSERTGSGYTF
.	TRBV28	TRBJ1-2	few	TGTGCCGGCAGTTTGTTGGGGGCGCGGGCTGGCTACACCTTC	CAGSLLGARAGYTF
.	TRBV10-2	TRBJ2-7	.	TGCGCCAGCAGTGAGTCGTTTTTAGCAGGGAGAAATTTC	CASSESFLAGRNF
.	TRBV6-2/TRBV6-3	TRBJ1-1	many	TGTGCCAGCAGACCAGGGTTGATCACTGAAGCTTTCTTT	CASRPGLITEAFF
TRBD1	TRBV6-1	TRBJ1-2	few	TGTGCCAGCAGGACAGGGGGCAAGCATGGCTACACCTTC	CASRTGGKHGYTF
.	TRBV20-1	TRBJ2-7	.	TGCAGTGCGTTGAATCCGTGGCGGATGCGGGAATCTGGATACGAGCAGTACTTC	CSALNPWRMRESGYEQYF
TRBD1	TRBV5-1	TRBJ1-6	many	TGCGCCAGCAGTACCGGGACAGGGGATTCACCCCTCCACTTT	CASSTGTGDSPLHF
.	TRBV30	TRBJ2-7	many	TGTGCCTGGGGGGTTGGGGCTTCGTACGAGCAGTACTTC	CAWGVGASYEQYF
.	TRBV9	TRBJ2-7	many	TGTGCCAGCAGCGTCAGAAGGAGGAGCTCCTACGAGCAGTACTTC	CASSVRRRSSYEQYF
.	TRBV6-5	TRBJ1-6	medium-sized	TGTGCCAGCAGTTACACTCGGGATTCACCCCTCCACTTT	CASSYTRDSPLHF
TRBD2	TRBV28	TRBJ2-3	many	TGTGCCAGCAGAATCCCCTCCAGCGGGAAGGGACGGGATACGCAGTATTTT	CASRIPSSGKGRDTQYF
.	TRBV7-2	TRBJ2-7	.	TGTGCCAGCAGCCAGAGGGAATTGGAGTACGAGCAGTACTTC	CASSQRELEYEQYF
TRBD2	TRBV4-3	TRBJ2-1	many	TGCGCCAGCAGCCGCAAAGTAAGTAGCGGGAGCCATGTCAGCTCCTACAATGAGCAGTTCTTC	CASSRKVSSGSHVSSYNEQFF
.	TRBV3-1	TRBJ2-7	many	TGTGCCAGCAGCCTTGCAGGGGAGAAACAGTACTTC	CASSLAGEKQYF
.	TRBV19	TRBJ2-1	many	TGTGCCAGCGAAATCCGGGGGAATGAGCAGTTCTTC	CASEIRGNEQFF
.	TRBV7-2	TRBJ1-1	.	TGTGCCAGCAGCACCGAGACAGGGAACACTGAAGCTTTCTTT	CASSTETGNTEAFF
.	TRBV12-3/TRBV12-4	TRBJ2-1	many	TGTGCCAGCAGTTTCCCGGACAGTTACTACAATGAGCAGTTCTTC	CASSFPDSYYNEQFF